These 21 T cell receptor beta chains originate from one sample sequenced in a study of T-cell memory formation after mild COVID-19. TCRdb passed the 5' RACE reads through MiXCR, listing each CDR3 protein once. In the table there are some 410,000 distinct CDR3 sequences, roughly a quarter of which are singletons. Material: PBMCs or a T cell subset sorted from them (not recorded which). The receptors derive from an adult woman who had mild COVID-19 (a few samples of this study predate the infection). Cell type and time point are not known.

This clonotype has a handful of counts. This chain connects TRBV6-5 to TRBJ1-2, with D tentatively TRBD1 (5 bases). The CDR3 runs to 16 residues. Trimming pared 4 bases from V and 8 bases from J, leaving 23 bases between. Germline CDR1 MNHEY, CDR2 SVGAGI. The chain's CDR3 is CASSSPKLDSSRGYTF. The DNA for the CDR3 is TGTGCCAGCAGTTCCCCGAAACTTGACAGCTCTAGGGGCTACACCTTC.

This clonotype was seen only a few times. The chain uses TRBV5-1 and TRBJ2-3; maybe TRBD2 (6 bases). V lost 0 bases and J 2 bases, leaving 10 bases between the germline ends. The CDR3 covers 15 residues. The germline CDR1 and CDR2 sequences are SGHRS and YFSETQ. The CDR3 sequence: CASSLGGLTTDTQYF. The CDR3 DNA is TGCGCCAGCAGCTTGGGGGGACTTACCACAGATACGCAGTATTTT.

This chain connects TRBV28 to TRBJ2-7; 11 bases line up with TRBD2. Germline assignment: CDR1 MDHEN and CDR2 SYDVKM. This CDR3 has 14 amino acids. Losses at the gene ends were 3 bases for V and 3 bases for J; bases not matched to a gene: 1. As DNA, the CDR3 is TGTGCCAGCAGTTTGACTAGCGGGGACTACGAGCAGTACTTC. Translated, it gives CASSLTSGDYEQYF. The entire variable domain, with the rest obtained from reference TRBV28 and TRBJ2-7, is as follows: DVKVTQSSRYLVKRTGEKVFLECVQDMDHENMFWYRQDPGLGLRLIYFSYDVKMKEKGDIPEGYSVSREKKERFSLILESASTNQTSMYLCASSLTSGDYEQYFGPGTRLTVT.

This clonotype was recorded a few times. This chain connects TRBV4-3 to TRBJ2-7; 7 nucleotides match TRBD1. CDR3 length: 15 amino acids. From germline, CDR1 is LGHNA and CDR2 YSLEER. J gave up 2 bases and V 1 base, and 5 bases lay outside the gene matches. The CDR3 sequence: CASSQGTGVTYEQYF. CDR3 DNA sequence: TGCGCCAGCAGCCAAGGAACAGGGGTCACCTACGAGCAGTACTTC.

This clonotype was found a few times. J is TRBJ2-3 and V is TRBV7-3; 7 nucleotides match TRBD2. This CDR3 region has 16 residues. Germline CDR1 is SGHTA and CDR2 is FQGTGA. The V and J ends lost 0 bases and 3 bases, in that order; junction bases with no gene match: 6. The CDR3, as DNA: TGTGCCAGCAGCTTAACGGAGCGGGGAGGGACAGATACGCAGTATTTT. Its translation: CASSLTERGGTDTQYF.

The chain has TRBV5-1 and TRBJ1-5; 9 positions agree with TRBD1. CDR3 length: 16 residues. The V and J ends lost 3 bases and 2 bases, in that order; junction bases with no gene match: 6. Germline V gene lookup returns CDR1 SGHRS and CDR2 YFSETQ. CDR3 coding DNA: TGCGCCAGCAGCTGCCACAGGGGGCTTTGCAATCAGCCCCAGCATTTT. The encoded protein is CASSCHRGLCNQPQHF.

The table lists this clonotype with a few counts. V is TRBV11-3 and J is TRBJ2-1; no definite D call. Germline V gene sequence: CDR1 SGHNT, CDR2 YENEEA. The CDR3 is 13 amino acids. Trimming stripped 5 bases from V and 2 bases from J, with 7 bases between. CDR3 bases: TGTGCCAGCAGCCAGGACCCCTACAATGAGCAGTTCTTC. Translation: CASSQDPYNEQFF.

V gene TRBV11-2 combines with J gene TRBJ2-1; TRBD1 might be the D (5 bases). Trimming cost V 6 bases and J 4 bases, with 10 bases left between them. This CDR3 is built from 13 residues. The germline CDR1 and CDR2 sequences are SGHAT and FQNNGV. CDR3 in DNA: TGTGCCAGCAGTCAGGGATATTACAATGAGCAGTTCTTC. It codes for CASSQGYYNEQFF.

This chain links TRBV5-1 with TRBJ2-1; D gene uncertain. CDR3 length: 15 residues. Germline lookup yields CDR1 SGHRS and CDR2 YFSETQ. V dropped 4 bases and J dropped 2 bases, with 13 bases sitting between them. The CDR3 sequence: CASSPGGFTYNEQFF. The CDR3 DNA follows: TGCGCCAGCAGCCCTGGTGGGTTTACCTACAATGAGCAGTTCTTC.

The chain carries TRBV29-1 and TRBJ1-1; D is undetermined. The germline V gene encodes CDR1 SQVTM and CDR2 ANQGSEA. This CDR3 is 12 amino acids long. In nucleotides, the CDR3 is TGCGCCCTGGCGTTCATGAACACTGAAGCTTTCTTT. This sequence encodes CALAFMNTEAFF.

This chain links TRBV5-1 with TRBJ2-7; the D gene is possibly TRBD1 (6 bases). Germline V gene sequence: CDR1 SGHRS, CDR2 YFSETQ. The CDR3 extends over 13 amino acids. V gave up 4 bases and J gave up 3 bases, with 11 bases separating them. The CDR3 bases are TGCGCCAGCAGCGCGTCAGGGGACTACGAGCAGTACTTC. It yields the protein CASSASGDYEQYF.

This chain joins TRBV20-1 and TRBJ1-1; D remains unclear. This CDR3 region has 12 residues. Germline lookup yields CDR1 DFQATT and CDR2 SNEGSKA (reference sequence). Trimming removed 1 base from V and 8 bases from J, with 11 bases in between. This CDR3 is CSARGNWIEAFF. CDR3 in DNA: TGCAGTGCTAGAGGAAACTGGATAGAAGCTTTCTTT.

The chain combines TRBV5-1 with TRBJ2-1; 7 bases map to TRBD1. CDR1 and CDR2 from the germline V gene are SGHRS and YFSETQ. V lost 4 bases to trimming and J lost 8 bases; unmatched junction nucleotides: 9. The CDR3 spans 14 residues. The CDR3 region is CASSIGGALDEQFF. The DNA for the CDR3 is TGCGCCAGCAGCATAGGGGGCGCGCTCGATGAGCAGTTCTTC.

This clonotype was picked up a small number of times. V usage is TRBV7-9 and J usage is TRBJ2-2; 11 positions agree with TRBD1. The trim removed 3 bases at V and 15 bases at J, leaving 3 bases unmatched. CDR3 size: 12 residues. CDR1 SEHNR and CDR2 FQNEAQ come from the germline V gene (reference sequence). DNA for the CDR3: TGTGCCAGCAGCTTGGACAGGGGGCAGGTGTTTTTT. Translating it yields CASSLDRGQVFF. Full variable domain (rest looked up from reference TRBV7-9 and TRBJ2-2): DTGVSQNPRHKITKRGQNVTFRCDPISEHNRLYWYRQTLGQGPEFLTYFQNEAQLEKSRLLSDRFSAERPKGSFSTLEIQRTEQGDSAMYLCASSLDRGQVFFGEGSRLTVL.

This chain connects TRBV7-2 to TRBJ2-5; no clear D. Germline V lookup: CDR1 SGHTA, CDR2 FQGNSA. V lost 6 bases to trimming and J lost 7 bases, with 9 bases between them. This CDR3 spans 11 amino acids. CDR3 DNA sequence: TGTGCCAGCAGACGTCAGAGGACCCAGTACTTC. This codes for CASRRQRTQYF.

The genes are TRBV5-1 and TRBJ2-5; TRBD2 is a possible D gene (7 bases). Trimming pared 0 bases from V and 4 bases from J, leaving 13 bases between. The CDR3 has 15 amino acids. The germline V gene has CDR1 SGHRS and CDR2 YFSETQ. CDR3 nucleotides: TGCGCCAGCAGCTTGGAATCCGGGGGGCGAGAGACCCAGTACTTC. It translates to CASSLESGGRETQYF.

This clonotype was observed a handful of times. The chain has TRBV7-2 and TRBJ1-1; no firm D call. The V end was cut by 5 bases, the J end by 3 bases, with 13 bases between. CDR1 is SGHTA and CDR2 is FQGNSA in the germline V gene. The CDR3 sequence is 14 residues long. CDR3 amino acids: CASSTHPVDTEAFF. CDR3 nucleotides: TGTGCCAGCAGCACCCATCCGGTTGACACTGAAGCTTTCTTT.

J is TRBJ2-4 and V is TRBV5-6, with D tentatively TRBD1 (5 bases). The germline V and J ends were trimmed by 4 bases and 10 bases, with 12 bases remaining between them. The CDR3 is 12 amino acids. Germline V gives CDR1 SGHDT, CDR2 YYEEEE. The CDR3 DNA reads as TGTGCCAGCAGCACTCAGGGATTTATTCAGTACTTC. Its protein product is CASSTQGFIQYF.

This clonotype was seen more than once but under ten times. The chain combines TRBV7-3 with TRBJ2-5, with D possibly matching TRBD1 (7 bases). The CDR3 runs 16 residues. CDR1 is SGHTA, CDR2 FQGTGA, per germline. Deletions cut 1 base from V and 5 bases from J, with 17 bases between. CDR3 residues: CASSLNLGGQSETQYF. The CDR3 nucleotides are TGTGCCAGCAGCTTAAACCTGGGGGGACAGTCGGAGACCCAGTACTTC.

This clonotype was observed a handful of times. The V and J genes are TRBV12-3 or TRBV12-4 and TRBJ1-6; a weak D match, TRBD1 (6 bases). Trimming took off 3 bases at V and 6 bases at J, with 12 bases between the two ends. There are 15 residues in the CDR3. The CDR3 here is CASSLGGSPNSPLHF. Here the CDR3 DNA reads TGTGCCAGCAGTTTGGGGGGCTCCCCTAATTCACCCCTCCACTTT.

In this sample, this clonotype turned up a few times. The rearrangement links TRBV7-9 to TRBJ2-1, with D perhaps TRBD1 (6 bases). V was shortened by 5 bases and J by 1 base, with 15 bases between the two germline ends. The germline gives CDR1 SEHNR, CDR2 FQNEAQ (reference sequence). The CDR3 loop spans 16 amino acids. Here the CDR3 reads CASSPQHRASYNEQFF. The CDR3 coding sequence is TGTGCCAGCAGCCCCCAACACAGGGCTTCCTACAATGAGCAGTTCTTC.